The rows below give T cell receptor beta chains drawn from one sample of a study of CD8 T cells in ankylosing spondylitis. TCRdb itself ran the 5' RACE reads through MiXCR, one entry per CDR3 protein. The sample records some 30,000 distinct CDR3 sequences, more than 25% being singletons. Sample: synovial fluid, either unsorted or a sorted T cell fraction (not recorded which). The origin of the receptors is a male donor with ankylosing spondylitis. CDR3s include the opening cysteine and the closing phenylalanine or tryptophan. D genes are given only for firm matches. Some rows mark clone size as missing; the rest say once, few, many or name a class of expanded clone.

>many|TRBD1|TRBJ1-1|TRBV5-5
TGTGCCAGCAGCTTGGGGGACAGGATAGGGAACACTGAAGCTTTCTTT
CASSLGDRIGNTEAFF
>.|TRBD1|TRBJ1-2|TRBV2
TGTGCCAGCAGGGGGACAGGGGGCCTAGTCTATGGCTACACCTTC
CASRGTGGLVYGYTF
>many|.|TRBJ2-1|TRBV29-1
TGCAGCGTTGAAGGACTAGATAACAATGAGCAGTTCTTC
CSVEGLDNNEQFF
>.|TRBD1|TRBJ1-2|TRBV5-1
TGCGCCAGCAGCCTACGATTTCGGGACAGGGGGTTCTATGGCTACACCTTC
CASSLRFRDRGFYGYTF
>few|.|TRBJ1-2|TRBV28
TGTGCCAGCAGTTTATCTTACAGCTCCTATGGCTACACCTTC
CASSLSYSSYGYTF
>large|TRBD2|TRBJ2-1|TRBV7-9
TGTGCCAGCAGCTTAGCAAGCGGGATATACAATGAGCAGTTCTTC
CASSLASGIYNEQFF
>many|TRBD1|TRBJ2-1|TRBV24-1
TGTGCCACCAGTGAAGGACAGGGTTGGGATGAGCAGTTCTTC
CATSEGQGWDEQFF
>.|TRBD2|TRBJ2-3|TRBV6-1
TGTGCCAGCAGTGAACGGATACTAAACAGCGGGAGCCCAGATACGCAGTATTTT
CASSERILNSGSPDTQYF
>.|TRBD2|TRBJ2-1|TRBV9
TGTGCCAGCAGCGTGGGTAGCGGGATGTCCAATGAGCAGTTCTTC
CASSVGSGMSNEQFF
>few|TRBD1|TRBJ1-6|TRBV7-9
TGTGCCAGCAGCCATTCGGACAGGGGCCCCAATTCACCCCTCCACTTT
CASSHSDRGPNSPLHF
>.|.|TRBJ2-7|TRBV6-1
TGTGCCAGCAGTGAAGCGGGATCTAGCTACGAGCAGTACTTC
CASSEAGSSYEQYF
>many|.|TRBJ2-3|TRBV20-1
TGCAGTGCTAGAGGCTCCCATACGGGAGAGATAGATACGCAGTATTTT
CSARGSHTGEIDTQYF
>.|.|TRBJ2-1|TRBV4-2
TGTGCCAGCAGCCAAGAAACCCTAGCGCAAGGCAATGAGCAGTTCTTC
CASSQETLAQGNEQFF
>.|.|TRBJ2-1|TRBV20-1
TGCAGTGCTAGAGATGCCCCGAATGACTACAATGAGCAGTTCTTC
CSARDAPNDYNEQFF
>few|TRBD1|TRBJ2-1|TRBV6-2/TRBV6-3
TGTGCCAGCAACCCTTTACAGGGGGGATACAATGAGCAGTTCTTC
CASNPLQGGYNEQFF
>medium-sized|TRBD2|TRBJ2-5|TRBV11-2
TGTGCCAGCAGCATATTGACTAGCGACCAAGAGACCCAGTACTTC
CASSILTSDQETQYF
>few|.|TRBJ1-1|TRBV29-1
TGCAGCGTTGTTAAGGACATGAACACTGAAGCTTTCTTT
CSVVKDMNTEAFF
>few|.|TRBJ2-3|TRBV6-1
TGTGCCAGCACCCGATATGGGGCCTGGGATACGCAGTATTTT
CASTRYGAWDTQYF
>few|.|TRBJ1-2|TRBV29-1
TGCAGCGCATGGGACATTTATGGCTACACCTTC
CSAWDIYGYTF
>.|TRBD1|TRBJ2-7|TRBV29-1
TGCAGCACTTCTGAACCCGGGACAGACAGTGGCGAGCAGTACTTC
CSTSEPGTDSGEQYF
>many|TRBD1|TRBJ1-1|TRBV20-1
TGCAGTGCTAGAGTGGAGGGGGCGTTCACTGAAGCTTTCTTT
CSARVEGAFTEAFF
>.|TRBD2|TRBJ2-7|TRBV27
TGTGCCAGCAGCCACAGACTAGCGGGAGTCTACGAGCAGTACTTC
CASSHRLAGVYEQYF
>.|.|TRBJ2-4|TRBV18
TGTGCCAGCTCACTTGTTCAGGGGAAGGCTCCCAAAAACATTCAGTACTTC
CASSLVQGKAPKNIQYF
>.|.|TRBJ2-3|TRBV2
TGTGCCAGCAGTGAATTTAGCGGCACAGATACGCAGTATTTT
CASSEFSGTDTQYF
>few|TRBD2|TRBJ2-5|TRBV7-8
TGTGCCAGCAGCTTTAGCGGGATGGAGGAGACCCAGTACTTC
CASSFSGMEETQYF
>.|.|TRBJ2-3|TRBV30
TGTGCCTGGAATCCTCGGGGGAGAGAGACAGATACGCAGTATTTT
CAWNPRGRETDTQYF
>.|.|TRBJ1-2|TRBV24-1
TGTGCCACCAGTGGGTTCGTGGACAGCCCCCTTGACTATGGCTACACCTTC
CATSGFVDSPLDYGYTF
>few|.|TRBJ2-6|TRBV11-3
TGTGCCAGCAGCGCGTGGTGGGGGCTTGGGGCCAACGTCCTGACTTTC
CASSAWWGLGANVLTF
>few|.|TRBJ2-1|TRBV4-2
TGTGCCAGCAGCCAAGAGGAAGGACTAAACTACAATGAGCAGTTCTTC
CASSQEEGLNYNEQFF
>many|.|TRBJ2-3|TRBV14
TGTGCCAGCAGCTTTACATGGATTAGCACAGATACGCAGTATTTT
CASSFTWISTDTQYF
>few|.|TRBJ2-3|TRBV5-6
TGTGCCAGCAGCTTGTTCGGGGGCAGCACAGATACGCAGTATTTT
CASSLFGGSTDTQYF
>many|.|TRBJ2-2|TRBV24-1
TGTGCCACCAGTGATCGGGCTACTGACACCGGGGAGCTGTTTTTT
CATSDRATDTGELFF
>.|.|TRBJ2-7|TRBV9
TGTGCCAGCAGCGCGAGGGGGGTGGGCTACGAGCAGTACTTC
CASSARGVGYEQYF